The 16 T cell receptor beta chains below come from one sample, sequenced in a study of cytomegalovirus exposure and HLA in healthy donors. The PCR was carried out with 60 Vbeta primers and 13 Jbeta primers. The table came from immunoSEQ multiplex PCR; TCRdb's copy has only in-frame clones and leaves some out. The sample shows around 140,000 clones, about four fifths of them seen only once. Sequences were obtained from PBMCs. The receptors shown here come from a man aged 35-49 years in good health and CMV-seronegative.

This CDR3 reads CASTQLDSLNTYNEQFF. The CDR3 nucleotides are TGTGCCAGCACCCAGCTGGACAGCTTAAATACCTACAATGAGCAGTTCTTC. V and J are TRBV7-9 and TRBJ2-1; D may be TRBD1 (6 bases). CDR1 is SEHNR, CDR2 FQNEAQ, per germline (reference sequence). The CDR3 is made up of 17 amino acids. V was trimmed by 7 bases and J by 2 bases, leaving 21 bases between them.

The CDR3: CAISSTGGNEKLFF. The CDR3 DNA is TGTGCCATCTCATCGACAGGGGGTAATGAAAAACTGTTTTTT. The chain combines TRBV28 with TRBJ1-4; 9 bases align to TRBD1. This CDR3 has 14 residues. The germline V gene has CDR1 MDHEN and CDR2 SYDVKM. J was trimmed by 4 bases and V by 10 bases; bases with no gene match: 7.

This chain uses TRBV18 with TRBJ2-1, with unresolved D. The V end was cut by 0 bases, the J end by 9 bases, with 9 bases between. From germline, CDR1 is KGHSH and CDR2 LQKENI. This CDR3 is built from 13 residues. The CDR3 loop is CASSPPGSGEQFF. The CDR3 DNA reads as TGTGCCAGCTCACCACCCGGGTCGGGTGAGCAGTTCTTC.

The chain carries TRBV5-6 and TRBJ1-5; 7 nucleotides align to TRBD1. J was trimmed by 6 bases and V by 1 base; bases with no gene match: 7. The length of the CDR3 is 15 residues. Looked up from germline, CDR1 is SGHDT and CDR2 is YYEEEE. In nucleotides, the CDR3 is TGTGCCAGCAGCTTGAGACAGGGTTATAGTCAGCCCCAGCATTTT. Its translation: CASSLRQGYSQPQHF.

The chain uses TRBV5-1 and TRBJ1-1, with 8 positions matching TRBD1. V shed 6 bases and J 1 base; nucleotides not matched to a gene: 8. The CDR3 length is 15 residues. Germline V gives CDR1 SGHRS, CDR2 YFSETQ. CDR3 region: CASTPTGAKNTEAFF. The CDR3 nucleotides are TGCGCCAGCACCCCGACAGGGGCGAAGAACACTGAAGCTTTCTTT.

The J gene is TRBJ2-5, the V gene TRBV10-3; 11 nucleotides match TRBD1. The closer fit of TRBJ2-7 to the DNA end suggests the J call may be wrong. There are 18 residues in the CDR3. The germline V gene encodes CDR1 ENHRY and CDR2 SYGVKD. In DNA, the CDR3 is TGTGCCATCAGACCATCTCCGGGACAGGGGGAAGTCCTCTACGAGCAGTACTTC. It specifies CAIRPSPGQGEVLYEQYF.

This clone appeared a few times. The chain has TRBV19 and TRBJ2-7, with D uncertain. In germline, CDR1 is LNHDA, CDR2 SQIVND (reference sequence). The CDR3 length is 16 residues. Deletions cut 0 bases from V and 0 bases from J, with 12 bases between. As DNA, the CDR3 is TGTGCCAGTAGTATAGATCCAGCAGGAACCTCCTACGAGCAGTACTTC. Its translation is CASSIDPAGTSYEQYF.

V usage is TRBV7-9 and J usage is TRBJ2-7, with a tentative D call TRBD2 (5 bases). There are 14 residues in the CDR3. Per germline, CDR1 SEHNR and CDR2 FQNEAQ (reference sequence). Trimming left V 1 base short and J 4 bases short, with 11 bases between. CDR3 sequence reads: CASSLGPPGYEQYF. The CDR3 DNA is TGTGCCAGCAGCTTAGGTCCTCCGGGGTACGAGCAGTACTTC.

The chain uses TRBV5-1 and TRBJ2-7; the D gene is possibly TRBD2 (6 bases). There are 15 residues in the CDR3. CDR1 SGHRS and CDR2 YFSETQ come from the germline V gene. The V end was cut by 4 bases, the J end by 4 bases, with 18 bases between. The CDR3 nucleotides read TGCGCCAGCAGCCCGACCACTCAGGGAGGATACGAGCAGTACTTC. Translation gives CASSPTTQGGYEQYF.

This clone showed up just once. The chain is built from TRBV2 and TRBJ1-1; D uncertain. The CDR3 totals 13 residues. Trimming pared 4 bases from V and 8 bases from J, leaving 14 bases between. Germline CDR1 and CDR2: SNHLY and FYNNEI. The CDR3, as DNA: TGTGCCAGCAGTGCTCCTAGTCCCCCCGAAGCTTTCTTT. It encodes CASSAPSPPEAFF.

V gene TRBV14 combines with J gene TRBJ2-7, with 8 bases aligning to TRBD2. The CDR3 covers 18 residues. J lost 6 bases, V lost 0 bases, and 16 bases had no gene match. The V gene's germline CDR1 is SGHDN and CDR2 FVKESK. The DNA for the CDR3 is TGTGCCAGCAGCCAAGATGAGACTAGCGCGTTTTACCGGGGCGAGCAGTACTTC. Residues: CASSQDETSAFYRGEQYF.

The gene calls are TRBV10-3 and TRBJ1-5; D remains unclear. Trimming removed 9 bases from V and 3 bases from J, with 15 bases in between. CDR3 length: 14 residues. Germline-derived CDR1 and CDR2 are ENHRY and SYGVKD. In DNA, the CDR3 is TGTGCCATTTCCGCAGGAATCCCCAATCAGCCCCAGCATTTT. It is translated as CAISAGIPNQPQHF.

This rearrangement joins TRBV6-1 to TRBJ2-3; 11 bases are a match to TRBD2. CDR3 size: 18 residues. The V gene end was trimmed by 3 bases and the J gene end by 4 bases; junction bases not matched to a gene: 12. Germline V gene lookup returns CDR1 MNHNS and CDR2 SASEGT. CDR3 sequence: CASSDETPGLAVSDTQYF. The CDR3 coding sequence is TGTGCCAGCAGTGACGAAACCCCGGGACTAGCGGTATCAGATACGCAGTATTTT.

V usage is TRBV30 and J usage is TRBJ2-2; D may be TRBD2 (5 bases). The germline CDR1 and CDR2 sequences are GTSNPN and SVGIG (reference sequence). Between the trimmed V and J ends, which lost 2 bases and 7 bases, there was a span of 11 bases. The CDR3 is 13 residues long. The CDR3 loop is CAWSPIASGELFF. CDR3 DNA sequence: TGTGCCTGGAGTCCTATAGCGAGCGGGGAGCTGTTTTTT.

The CDR3 sequence is CASSYAQDGPLHF. The CDR3 DNA reads as TGTGCCAGCAGTTACGCACAGGACGGACCCCTCCACTTT. The J gene is TRBJ1-6, the V gene TRBV6-6; D may be TRBD1 (5 bases). The CDR3 consists of 13 residues. CDR1 and CDR2 (germline): MNHNY, SVGAGI (reference sequence). V was shortened by 2 bases and J by 12 bases, with 11 bases between the two germline ends.

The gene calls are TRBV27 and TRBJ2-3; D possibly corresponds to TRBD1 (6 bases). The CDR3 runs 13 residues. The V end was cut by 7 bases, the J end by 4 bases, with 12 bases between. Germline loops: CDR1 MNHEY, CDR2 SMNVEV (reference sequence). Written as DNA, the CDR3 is TGTGCCAGCAAGGGACACCTCCCAGATACGCAGTATTTT. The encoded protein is CASKGHLPDTQYF.